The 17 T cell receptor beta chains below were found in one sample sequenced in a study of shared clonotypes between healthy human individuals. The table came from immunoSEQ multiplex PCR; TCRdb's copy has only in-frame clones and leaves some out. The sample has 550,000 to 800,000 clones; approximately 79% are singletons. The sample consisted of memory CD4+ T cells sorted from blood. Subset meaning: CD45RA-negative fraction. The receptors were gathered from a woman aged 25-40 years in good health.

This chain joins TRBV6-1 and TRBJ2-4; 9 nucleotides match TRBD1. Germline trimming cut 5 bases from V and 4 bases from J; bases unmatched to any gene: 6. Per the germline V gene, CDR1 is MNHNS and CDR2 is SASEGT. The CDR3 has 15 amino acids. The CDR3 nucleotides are TGTGCCAGCAGTTCTACCGGGACAGGGAAAAACATTCAGTACTTC. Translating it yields CASSSTGTGKNIQYF.

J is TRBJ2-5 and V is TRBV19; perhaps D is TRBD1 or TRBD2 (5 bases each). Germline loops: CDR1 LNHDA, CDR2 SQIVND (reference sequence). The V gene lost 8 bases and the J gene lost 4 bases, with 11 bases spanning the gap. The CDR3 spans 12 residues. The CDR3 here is CASGFGGETQYF. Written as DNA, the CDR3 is TGTGCCAGTGGATTTGGGGGAGAGACCCAGTACTTC. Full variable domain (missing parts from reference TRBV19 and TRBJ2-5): DGGITQSPKYLFRKEGQNVTLSCEQNLNHDAMYWYRQDPGQGLRLIYYSQIVNDFQKGDIAEGYSVSREKKESFPLTVTSAQKNPTAFYLCASGFGGETQYFGPGTRLLVL.

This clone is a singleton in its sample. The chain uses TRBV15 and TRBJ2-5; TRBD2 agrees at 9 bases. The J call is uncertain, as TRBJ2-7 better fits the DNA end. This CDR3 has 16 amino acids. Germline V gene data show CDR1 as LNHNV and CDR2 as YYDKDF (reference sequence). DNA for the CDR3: TGTGCCACCAGCAGGGATATAGCGGGAGCAAACTACGAGCAGTACTTC. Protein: CATSRDIAGANYEQYF.

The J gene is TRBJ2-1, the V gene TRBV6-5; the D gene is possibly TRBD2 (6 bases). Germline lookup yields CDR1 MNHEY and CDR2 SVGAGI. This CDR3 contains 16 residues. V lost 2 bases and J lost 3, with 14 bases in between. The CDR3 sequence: CASSYRRDLSYNEQFF. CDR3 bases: TGTGCCAGCAGTTACAGGCGGGACCTAAGCTACAATGAGCAGTTCTTC.

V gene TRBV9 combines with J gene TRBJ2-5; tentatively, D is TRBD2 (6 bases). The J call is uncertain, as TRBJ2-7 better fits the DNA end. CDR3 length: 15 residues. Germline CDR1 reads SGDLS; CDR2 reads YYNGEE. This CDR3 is CASSVGTSYSYEQYF. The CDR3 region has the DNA TGTGCCAGCAGCGTAGGAACTAGCTATTCCTACGAGCAGTACTTC.

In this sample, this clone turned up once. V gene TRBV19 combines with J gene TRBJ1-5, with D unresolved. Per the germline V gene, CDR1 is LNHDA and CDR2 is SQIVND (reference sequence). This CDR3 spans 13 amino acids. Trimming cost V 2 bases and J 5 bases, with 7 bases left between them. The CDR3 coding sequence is TGTGCCAGTAGTATACTAAGTTATCAGCCCCAGCATTTT. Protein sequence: CASSILSYQPQHF.

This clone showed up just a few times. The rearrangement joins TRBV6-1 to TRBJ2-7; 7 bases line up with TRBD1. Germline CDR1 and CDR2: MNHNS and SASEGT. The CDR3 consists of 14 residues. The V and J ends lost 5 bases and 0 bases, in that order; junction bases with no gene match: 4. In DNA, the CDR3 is TGTGCCAGCAGTTTGACAGGGATCTCCTACGAGCAGTACTTC. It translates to CASSLTGISYEQYF.

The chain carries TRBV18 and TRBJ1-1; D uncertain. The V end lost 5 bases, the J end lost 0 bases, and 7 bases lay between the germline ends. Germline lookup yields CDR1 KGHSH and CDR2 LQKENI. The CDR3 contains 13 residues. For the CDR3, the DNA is TGTGCCAGCTCAGCAGCCATGAACACTGAAGCTTTCTTT. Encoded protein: CASSAAMNTEAFF.

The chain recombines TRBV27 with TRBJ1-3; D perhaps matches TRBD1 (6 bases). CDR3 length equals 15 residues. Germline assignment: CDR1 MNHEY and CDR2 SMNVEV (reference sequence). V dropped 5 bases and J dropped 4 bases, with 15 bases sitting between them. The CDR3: CASSLTRDTGNTIYF. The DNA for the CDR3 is TGTGCCAGCAGTCTTACCCGGGACACGGGAAACACCATATATTTT.

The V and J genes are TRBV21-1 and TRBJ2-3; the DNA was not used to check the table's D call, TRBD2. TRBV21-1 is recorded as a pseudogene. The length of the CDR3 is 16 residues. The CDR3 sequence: CASTYLASGSTDTQYF. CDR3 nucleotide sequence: TGTGCCAGCACCTATCTCGCTAGCGGTAGCACAGATACGCAGTATTTT.

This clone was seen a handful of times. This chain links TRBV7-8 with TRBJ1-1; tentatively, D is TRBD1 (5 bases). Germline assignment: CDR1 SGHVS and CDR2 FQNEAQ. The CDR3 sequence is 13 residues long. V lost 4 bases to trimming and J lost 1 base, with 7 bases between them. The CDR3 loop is CASSWTPNTEAFF. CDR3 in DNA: TGTGCCAGCAGCTGGACACCGAACACTGAAGCTTTCTTT.

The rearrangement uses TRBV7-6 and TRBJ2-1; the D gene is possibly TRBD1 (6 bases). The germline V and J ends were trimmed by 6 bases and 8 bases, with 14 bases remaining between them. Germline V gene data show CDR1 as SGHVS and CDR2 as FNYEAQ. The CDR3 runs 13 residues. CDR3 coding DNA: TGTGCCAGCAGGACCTACGAGGGGGATGAGCAGTTCTTC. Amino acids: CASRTYEGDEQFF.

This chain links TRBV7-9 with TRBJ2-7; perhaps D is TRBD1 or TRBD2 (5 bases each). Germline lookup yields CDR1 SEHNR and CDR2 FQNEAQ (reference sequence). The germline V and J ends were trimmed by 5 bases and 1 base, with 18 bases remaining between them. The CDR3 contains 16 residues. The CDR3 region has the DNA TGTGCCAGCAGCGCCCTCGGGACGGCTAATTCCTACGAGCAGTACTTC. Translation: CASSALGTANSYEQYF.

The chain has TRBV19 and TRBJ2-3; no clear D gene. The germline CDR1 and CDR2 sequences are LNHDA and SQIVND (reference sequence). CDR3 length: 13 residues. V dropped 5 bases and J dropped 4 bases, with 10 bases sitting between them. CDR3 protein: CASSLRKSDTQYF. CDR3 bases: TGTGCCAGTAGTCTACGGAAGTCAGATACGCAGTATTTT.

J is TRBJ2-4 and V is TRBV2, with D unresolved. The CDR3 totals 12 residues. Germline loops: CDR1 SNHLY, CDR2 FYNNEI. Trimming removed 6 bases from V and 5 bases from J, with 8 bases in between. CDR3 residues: CASRRMENIQYF. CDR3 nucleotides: TGTGCCAGCAGAAGAATGGAAAACATTCAGTACTTC.

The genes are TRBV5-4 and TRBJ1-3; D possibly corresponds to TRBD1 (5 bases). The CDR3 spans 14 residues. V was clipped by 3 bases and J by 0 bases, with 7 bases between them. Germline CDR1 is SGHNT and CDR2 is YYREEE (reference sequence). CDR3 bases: TGTGCCAGCAGCTCGGGACTCTCTGGAAACACCATATATTTT. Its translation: CASSSGLSGNTIYF. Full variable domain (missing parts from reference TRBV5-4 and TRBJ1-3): ETGVTQSPTHLIKTRGQQVTLRCSSQSGHNTVSWYQQALGQGPQFIFQYYREEENGRGNFPPRFSGLQFPNYSSELNVNALELDDSALYLCASSSGLSGNTIYFGEGSWLTVV.

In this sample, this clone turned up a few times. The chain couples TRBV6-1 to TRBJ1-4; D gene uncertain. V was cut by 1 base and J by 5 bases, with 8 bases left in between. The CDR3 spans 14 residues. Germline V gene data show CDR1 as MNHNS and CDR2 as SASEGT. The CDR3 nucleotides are TGTGCCAGCAGTGAAGATGCTAGCAATGAAAAACTGTTTTTT. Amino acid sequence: CASSEDASNEKLFF.